These 13 T cell receptor beta chains were all obtained from the same sample, sequenced in a study of OX40 agonist ivuxolimab in advanced cancers. The method was immunoSEQ multiplex PCR; TCRdb's version includes in-frame clones alone and lacks a portion of them. This table has roughly 49,000 clones, around 80% appearing once. This specimen was CD4+ or CD8+ T cells sorted from blood, taken in a trial of the OX40 agonist ivuxolimab. The receptors derive from an adult with an advanced solid tumor such as melanoma, head and neck, liver or kidney cancer.

The V call is TRBV7-2, the J call TRBJ2-7; D is perhaps TRBD1 or TRBD2 (5 bases each). The CDR3 totals 15 residues. The germline V gene encodes CDR1 SGHTA and CDR2 FQGNSA. Trimming took 0 bases from V and 3 from J, leaving 12 bases between them. The CDR3: CASSLAGLGDYEQYF. In DNA, the CDR3 is TGTGCCAGCAGCTTAGCGGGGTTGGGGGACTACGAGCAGTACTTC.

This clone showed up just a few times. The rearrangement uses TRBV10-3 and TRBJ2-1, with D uncertain. The V gene lost 3 bases and the J gene lost 6 bases, with 12 bases spanning the gap. The CDR3 is 14 residues long. Germline CDR1 ENHRY, CDR2 SYGVKD. CDR3 nucleotide sequence: TGTGCCATCAGTGACCCTAGGTCATTCAATGAGCAGTTCTTC. Translated: CAISDPRSFNEQFF.

V and J are TRBV10-3 and TRBJ2-5, with a tentative D call TRBD1 (6 bases). The CDR3 loop spans 15 amino acids. V dropped 0 bases and J dropped 5 bases, with 13 bases sitting between them. The V gene's germline CDR1 is ENHRY and CDR2 SYGVKD. The CDR3 sequence is CAISESTQGGETQYF. In DNA form, the CDR3 reads TGTGCCATCAGTGAGTCGACACAGGGTGGGGAGACCCAGTACTTC.

The rearrangement uses TRBV4-1 and TRBJ1-5, with D possibly matching TRBD1 (5 bases). The V and J ends lost 1 base and 7 bases respectively, with 14 bases between them. The length of the CDR3 is 15 residues. Germline assignment: CDR1 MGHRA and CDR2 YSYEKL. For the CDR3, the DNA is TGCGCCAGCAGCCAAGTGGTAGGGGCTGGACAGCCCCAGCATTTT. Translating gives CASSQVVGAGQPQHF.

CDR3 sequence: CASLGQGAGNTIYF. The DNA of the CDR3 is TGTGCCAGTTTGGGACAGGGGGCTGGAAACACCATATATTTT. The V gene is TRBV19, the J gene TRBJ1-3; TRBD1 agrees at 11 bases. Germline CDR1 LNHDA, CDR2 SQIVND (reference sequence). The CDR3 is 14 amino acids. V trimming: 8 bases; J trimming: 2 bases; junction bases outside the gene matches: 2. The variable domain in full, with the rest retrieved from reference TRBV19 and TRBJ1-3, is DGGITQSPKYLFRKEGQNVTLSCEQNLNHDAMYWYRQDPGQGLRLIYYSQIVNDFQKGDIAEGYSVSREKKESFPLTVTSAQKNPTAFYLCASLGQGAGNTIYFGEGSWLTVV.

J is TRBJ2-1 and V is TRBV29-1; tentative D call: TRBD2 (6 bases). The CDR3 contains 14 residues. Germline V CDR1 and CDR2: SQVTM, ANQGSEA. Trimming shortened V by 7 bases and J by 2 bases, and 15 bases separated the two germline ends. CDR3 region: CSAFSGKTYNEQFF. The CDR3 coding sequence is TGCAGCGCCTTTAGCGGAAAGACCTACAATGAGCAGTTCTTC.

The V gene is TRBV18, the J gene TRBJ2-3; D may correspond to TRBD1 or TRBD2 (5 bases each). Trimming took 4 bases from V and 6 from J, leaving 17 bases between them. This CDR3 has 15 amino acids. CDR1 and CDR2 from the germline V gene are KGHSH and LQKENI. DNA for the CDR3: TGTGCCAGCTCACTCACGGGGCCCCCCGAGGATACGCAGTATTTT. It is translated as CASSLTGPPEDTQYF.

The genes are TRBV9 and TRBJ2-3, with TRBD2 identical over 13 bases. V trimming: 3 bases; J trimming: 0 bases; junction bases outside the gene matches: 7. Germline-derived CDR1 and CDR2 are SGDLS and YYNGEE. CDR3 length equals 18 residues. The CDR3 DNA is TGTGCCAGCAGCGAGACCGGGACTAGCGGGGCTAGCACAGATACGCAGTATTTT. Residues: CASSETGTSGASTDTQYF.

The V gene is TRBV4-3, the J gene TRBJ2-6, with D hard to call. Trimming removed 1 base from V and 5 bases from J, with 15 bases in between. CDR3 length: 17 residues. Germline CDR1 LGHNA, CDR2 YSLEER. CDR3 sequence (DNA): TGCGCCAGCAGCCAAGGGCAAATGGAGAGAAGGGCCAACGTCCTGACTTTC. Translating it yields CASSQGQMERRANVLTF.

The V and J genes are TRBV5-5 and TRBJ2-7; D tentatively fits TRBD1 or TRBD2 (5 bases each). Germline V gives CDR1 SGHKS, CDR2 YYEKEE (reference sequence). Between the trimmed V and J ends, which lost 6 bases and 1 base, there was a span of 14 bases. This CDR3 has 14 residues. CDR3 DNA sequence: TGTGCCAGCATCCGGGACGCATTATCCTACGAGCAGTACTTC. Translated: CASIRDALSYEQYF.

V usage is TRBV18 and J usage is TRBJ2-5; the D gene is possibly TRBD1 (8 bases). Germline V lookup: CDR1 KGHSH, CDR2 LQKENI. Trimming cost V 4 bases and J 4 bases, with 25 bases left between them. The CDR3 has 18 amino acids. The CDR3 here is CASSLYPDRGGDRETQYF. The DNA of the CDR3 is TGTGCCAGCTCACTTTATCCCGACAGGGGAGGGGACAGAGAGACCCAGTACTTC.

The chain uses TRBV5-4 and TRBJ2-5, with TRBD2 matching over 9 bases. This CDR3 has 16 residues. Germline V gene lookup returns CDR1 SGHNT and CDR2 YYREEE (reference sequence). V shed 4 bases and J 5 bases; nucleotides not matched to a gene: 12. For the CDR3, the DNA is TGTGCCAGCAGCCGGGAGGCTAGCGGGATGGGGGAGACCCAGTACTTC. Its translation is CASSREASGMGETQYF.

The chain is built from TRBV4-3 and TRBJ2-5, with 11 bases matching TRBD2. The CDR3 consists of 15 residues. Germline CDR1 LGHNA, CDR2 YSLEER. V lost 2 bases to trimming and J lost 5 bases; unmatched junction nucleotides: 4. CDR3: CASSQLSGRDETQYF. CDR3 DNA: TGCGCCAGCAGCCAACTTAGCGGGAGGGACGAGACCCAGTACTTC.